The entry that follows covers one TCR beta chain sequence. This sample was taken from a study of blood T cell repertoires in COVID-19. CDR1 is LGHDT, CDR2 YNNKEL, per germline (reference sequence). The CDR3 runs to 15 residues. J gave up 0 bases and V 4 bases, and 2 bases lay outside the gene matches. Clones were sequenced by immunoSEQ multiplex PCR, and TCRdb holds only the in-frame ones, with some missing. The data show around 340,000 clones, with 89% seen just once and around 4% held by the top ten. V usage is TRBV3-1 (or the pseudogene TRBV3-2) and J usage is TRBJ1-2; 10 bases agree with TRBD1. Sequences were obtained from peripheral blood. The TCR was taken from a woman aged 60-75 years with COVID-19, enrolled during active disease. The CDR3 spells CASSRGQGANYGYTF. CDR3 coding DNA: TGTGCCAGCAGCCGCGGACAGGGGGCTAACTATGGCTACACCTTC.